Below, 8 T cell receptor beta chains from the same sample are listed, as sequenced in a study of cytomegalovirus exposure and HLA in healthy donors. The assay was immunoSEQ multiplex PCR, and TCRdb's table has in-frame clones only and misses some. The top ten hold 0.9% to 1% of the sample, which has about 310,000 clones, 88% seen once. The sample consisted of PBMCs. The receptor source for this set is a man aged 25 to 45 in good health and CMV-seronegative.

The rearrangement links TRBV5-5 to TRBJ1-1; 7 bases are shared with TRBD1. CDR3 length: 13 amino acids. V dropped 4 bases and J dropped 4; count of bases not matched to a gene: 4. CDR1 and CDR2 from the germline V gene are SGHKS and YYEKEE (reference sequence). In DNA form, the CDR3 reads TGTGCCAGCAGCCTAAACAGGGGCACTGAAGCTTTCTTT. Protein: CASSLNRGTEAFF.

This clone has only a few counts. The V and J genes are TRBV6-6 and TRBJ2-5, with 8 bases that match TRBD2. Germline CDR1 MNHNY, CDR2 SVGAGI (reference sequence). V lost 7 bases to trimming and J lost 6 bases; unmatched junction nucleotides: 10. This CDR3 has 14 amino acids. The CDR3 coding sequence is TGTGCCAGCACTCAGACCGGGGGGGCACAGACCCAGTACTTC. Translation gives CASTQTGGAQTQYF.

This sequence joins TRBV19 and TRBJ1-6, with TRBD1 identical over 7 bases. With 6 bases clipped from V and 5 bases from J, the junction kept 4 bases outside the gene matches. CDR1 is LNHDA, CDR2 SQIVND, per germline (reference sequence). The CDR3 consists of 14 residues. CDR3 sequence (DNA): TGTGCCAGTAGCCCTACAGGGGATAATTCACCCCTCCACTTT. Protein: CASSPTGDNSPLHF. Variable domain in full (rest from reference TRBV19 and TRBJ1-6): DGGITQSPKYLFRKEGQNVTLSCEQNLNHDAMYWYRQDPGQGLRLIYYSQIVNDFQKGDIAEGYSVSREKKESFPLTVTSAQKNPTAFYLCASSPTGDNSPLHFGNGTRLTVT.

The CDR3 bases are TGTGCCAGCAGTTACACCAGACAGGTTCCGTCCTCACCCCTCCACTTT. Translated: CASSYTRQVPSSPLHF. The chain is built from TRBV6-5 and TRBJ1-6; weak D call: TRBD1 (6 bases). The germline CDR1 and CDR2 sequences are MNHEY and SVGAGI. Trimming cost V 2 bases and J 10 bases, with 18 bases left between them. The CDR3 spans 16 residues.

The table lists this clone with a few counts. The CDR3 is CASNGKGGGSYEQYF. The CDR3 nucleotides are TGTGCCAGCAACGGAAAGGGTGGCGGGTCCTACGAGCAGTACTTC. This chain joins TRBV2 and TRBJ2-7, with D perhaps TRBD2 (5 bases). CDR3 size: 15 residues. Germline CDR1 is SNHLY and CDR2 is FYNNEI. V was pared by 7 bases and J by 1 base, with 17 bases between.

The rearrangement joins TRBV2 to TRBJ2-2, with D unclear. Per germline, CDR1 SNHLY and CDR2 FYNNEI. V dropped 7 bases and J dropped 6 bases, with 15 bases sitting between them. The CDR3 is 14 amino acids. Here the CDR3 DNA reads TGTGCCAGCACACTAACAACTCAATCCGGGGAGCTGTTTTTT. Encoded protein: CASTLTTQSGELFF.

The chain has TRBV19 and TRBJ1-2; D gene unclear. This CDR3 comprises 14 residues. Trimming pared 7 bases from V and 4 bases from J, leaving 16 bases between. Germline V CDR1 and CDR2: LNHDA, SQIVND (reference sequence). CDR3 coding DNA: TGTGCCAGTACCCTCGGCGACACCGTCTATGGCTACACCTTC. Protein: CASTLGDTVYGYTF.

The chain links TRBV19 to TRBJ2-1, with 10 bases matching TRBD2. The J segment lost 8 bases and the V segment lost 5 bases, leaving 6 bases of the junction unmatched. The CDR3 is made up of 14 amino acids. Germline-derived CDR1 and CDR2 are LNHDA and SQIVND (reference sequence). The CDR3 is CASSPRTSGDEQFF. CDR3 nucleotides: TGTGCCAGTAGTCCCCGGACTAGCGGTGATGAGCAGTTCTTC.